The 9 T cell receptor beta chains reported below all come from one sample, sequenced in a study of high-grade serous ovarian cancer treatment subgroups. The tumor samples were collected prior to definitive surgery or chemotherapy. Sequencing was performed with immunoSEQ multiplex PCR; in TCRdb, only in-frame clones are kept and a portion is missing. The repertoire holds approximately 15,000 clones, roughly 70% seen once, with 4.5% to 5% in the top ten. The sequencing sample was made of tumor tissue. Receptor source: a human donor with high-grade serous ovarian cancer.

The V and J genes are TRBV9 and TRBJ2-7; TRBD2 agrees at 8 bases. Germline assignment: CDR1 SGDLS and CDR2 YYNGEE. J lost 0 bases, V lost 3 bases, and 2 bases had no gene match. The CDR3 sequence is 14 residues long. CDR3 sequence (DNA): TGTGCCAGCAGCGCGAGCGGGGGCTCCTACGAGCAGTACTTC. It is translated as CASSASGGSYEQYF. Drawing the rest from reference TRBV9 and TRBJ2-7, the complete variable domain is DSGVTQTPKHLITATGQRVTLRCSPRSGDLSVYWYQQSLDQGLQFLIQYYNGEERAKGNILERFSAQQFPDLHSELNLSSLELGDSALYFCASSASGGSYEQYFGPGTRLTVT.

The CDR3 DNA sequence: TGTGCCAGCAGCTTAGGACCTCAGGGTAACTATGGCTACACCTTC. Translated, it gives CASSLGPQGNYGYTF. The V call is TRBV13, the J call TRBJ1-2; tentative D call: TRBD1 (5 bases). The length of the CDR3 is 15 residues. Germline CDR1 and CDR2: PRHDT and FYEKMQ (reference sequence). V was clipped by 0 bases and J by 1 base, with 9 bases between them. The full variable domain, with the rest looked up from reference TRBV13 and TRBJ1-2, is AAGVIQSPRHLIKEKRETATLKCYPIPRHDTVYWYQQGPGQDPQFLISFYEKMQSDKGSIPDRFSAQQFSDYHSELNMSSLELGDSALYFCASSLGPQGNYGYTFGSGTRLTVV.

The sample holds a few counts of this clone. This chain joins TRBV4-3 and TRBJ1-2; a possible D gene is TRBD1 (6 bases). There are 16 residues in the CDR3. CDR1 and CDR2 (germline): LGHNA, YSLEER. V was cut by 2 bases and J by 6 bases, with 19 bases left in between. This chain's CDR3 is CASSQYVATGAHGYTF. CDR3 sequence (DNA): TGCGCCAGCAGCCAATACGTCGCTACGGGGGCCCATGGCTACACCTTC.

The CDR3 sequence: CASPRSTNTEAFF. The CDR3 nucleotides are TGTGCCAGCCCCCGGTCGACGAACACTGAAGCTTTCTTT. The genes are TRBV6-4 and TRBJ1-1, with unresolved D. Deletions cut 8 bases from V and 1 base from J, with 11 bases between. Germline V gene data show CDR1 as MRHNA and CDR2 as SNTAGT. The CDR3 length is 13 residues.

V is TRBV6-1 and J is TRBJ1-4, with TRBD1 identical over 10 bases. Germline V gives CDR1 MNHNS, CDR2 SASEGT. The CDR3 is made up of 14 amino acids. With V trimmed by 7 bases and J by 5 bases, 4 bases remained unmatched. The CDR3 here is CASIRDRGNEKLFF. CDR3 sequence (DNA): TGTGCCAGCATTAGGGACAGGGGAAATGAAAAACTGTTTTTT.

This clone occurred a few times. This sequence joins TRBV29-1 and TRBJ1-1; D uncertain. This CDR3 is built from 12 residues. Deletions cut 5 bases from V and 3 bases from J, with 10 bases between. Germline CDR1 reads SQVTM; CDR2 reads ANQGSEA. The CDR3 nucleotides read TGCAGCGTTAGATGGGTGTACACTGAAGCTTTCTTT. Its protein product is CSVRWVYTEAFF.

Concerning this clone itself: The junction departs from germline at one end; a sequencing error may be responsible. The J gene is TRBJ1-6, the V gene TRBV5-4; 7 bases line up with TRBD1. The length of the CDR3 is 16 residues. Germline V gene sequence: CDR1 SGHNT, CDR2 YYREEE (reference sequence). The CDR3 protein is CASSPSAGTDNSPLHF. In DNA, the CDR3 is TGCGCCAGCAGCCCCTCAGCTGGGACAGATAATTCACCCCTCCACTTT.

This clone appeared a few times. The J gene is TRBJ1-5, the V gene TRBV23-1; no reliable D call. TRBV23-1 is treated as an ORF (open reading frame) with a function not yet certain. This CDR3 has 17 amino acids. The ends were cut back, 0 bases at V and 0 bases at J, with 12 bases in the middle. CDR3 bases: TGCGCCAGCAGTCAATCGTCCAGGAAGCATAGCAATCAGCCCCAGCATTTT. Its protein product is CASSQSSRKHSNQPQHF.

The rearrangement uses TRBV6-5 and TRBJ2-7; TRBD1 agrees at 7 bases. The V and J ends lost 9 bases and 2 bases, in that order; junction bases with no gene match: 7. Germline-derived CDR1 and CDR2 are MNHEY and SVGAGI. This CDR3 spans 13 amino acids. The CDR3 DNA reads as TGTGCCAGTCGGCAGACAGGGACCTACGAGCAGTACTTC. Translation gives CASRQTGTYEQYF.